These 26 T cell receptor beta chains were sequenced from one sample in a study of CD8 T cells in Susac syndrome (dated by TCRdb to the late 2010s). The protocol used for the library was the immunoSEQ multiplex PCR assay. RNA was extracted using the RNeasy kit, and about 0.45 to 1 microgram was reverse transcribed with random hexamers. TCRdb reprocessed the public reads (quality trimming at Q25 with fastp, clone calling with MiXCR) and kept in-frame beta chains. Each entry is one CDR3 protein sequence, shown with its most common DNA and genes. The sample table shows more than 110,000 distinct CDR3 sequences, and more than 85% are seen once. Roughly 0.14% of the sample is held by the ten biggest clonotypes. Source material: CD4+ T cells from PBMCs. These receptor sequences come from a human donor with Susac syndrome.

V is TRBV6-2 or TRBV6-3 and J is TRBJ1-2; TRBD1 aligns across 8 bases. Germline V CDR1 and CDR2: MNHEY, SVGEGT. The CDR3 has 14 amino acids. Unmatched junction bases numbered 11, after V lost 6 bases and J lost 8 bases. The chain's CDR3 is CASSDDRGGSGYTF. CDR3 sequence (DNA): TGTGCCAGCAGCGACGACAGGGGAGGGTCCGGCTACACCTTC.

This clonotype was observed a handful of times. The chain links TRBV12-3 or TRBV12-4 to TRBJ2-5; D perhaps matches TRBD1 (6 bases). This CDR3 is built from 14 residues. V was pared by 7 bases and J by 1 base, with 13 bases between. In DNA form, the CDR3 reads TGTGCCAGCACCGAACAGGGTCGCCAAGAGACCCAGTACTTC. It yields the protein CASTEQGRQETQYF.

The genes are TRBV29-1 and TRBJ2-7; no clear D. V gave up 7 bases and J gave up 4 bases, with 14 bases separating them. The CDR3 has 12 amino acids. Germline V gene sequence: CDR1 SQVTM, CDR2 ANQGSEA. The DNA for the CDR3 is TGCAGCGCAACCGTATCGGGTTACGAGCAGTACTTC. This encodes CSATVSGYEQYF.

Note on this clonotype: Without the conserved terminal phenylalanine or tryptophan, this CDR3 likely stems from a read error. Because the CDR3's place on the DNA is in doubt, the DNA is left out and the CDR3 is given as listed by TCRdb. The V call is TRBV5-8, the J call TRBJ2-4; the table's D call TRBD2 went unverified against the DNA. Germline lookup yields CDR1 SGHTS and CDR2 YDEGEE. Ends included, the CDR3 has 12 residues. This chain's CDR3 is CASSLNEDATNL.

The chain couples TRBV28 to TRBJ1-2, with D hard to call. The V end lost 3 bases, the J end lost 7 bases, and 12 bases lay between the germline ends. The CDR3 length is 13 residues. Per germline, CDR1 MDHEN and CDR2 SYDVKM. CDR3 bases: TGTGCCAGCAGTTTCTACTCTCACGGTGGCTACACCTTC. Its protein product is CASSFYSHGGYTF.

This clonotype has just one count. The V and J genes are TRBV29-1 and TRBJ2-2, with 7 bases matching TRBD1. The CDR3 is 12 amino acids. Germline trimming cut 3 bases from V and 6 bases from J; bases unmatched to any gene: 1. In germline, CDR1 is SQVTM, CDR2 ANQGSEA. In DNA, the CDR3 is TGCAGCGTTGATCAGGGGGCCGGGGAGCTGTTTTTT. Its translation: CSVDQGAGELFF.

This rearrangement joins TRBV5-1 to TRBJ1-5; D is possibly TRBD1 (5 bases). Germline loops: CDR1 SGHRS, CDR2 YFSETQ. The V gene lost 0 bases and the J gene lost 3 bases, with 13 bases spanning the gap. This CDR3 is 16 amino acids long. Here the CDR3 reads CASSLGPGNSNQPQHF. DNA of the CDR3: TGCGCCAGCAGCTTGGGGCCAGGGAACTCCAATCAGCCCCAGCATTTT.

V is TRBV15 and J is TRBJ2-4, with D hard to call. Germline V gene lookup returns CDR1 LNHNV and CDR2 YYDKDF (reference sequence). The V and J ends lost 9 bases and 7 bases respectively, with 16 bases between them. The CDR3 consists of 13 residues. Here the CDR3 reads CATKWGSENIQYF. In DNA, the CDR3 is TGTGCCACGAAGTGGGGAAGTGAGAACATTCAGTACTTC.

The chain recombines TRBV6-2 or TRBV6-3 with TRBJ2-7; TRBD1 or TRBD2 may be the D gene (5 bases each). This CDR3 contains 12 residues. With 7 bases removed from V and 7 bases from J, the gap between germline ends came to 14 bases. Looked up from germline, CDR1 is MNHEY and CDR2 is SVGEGT. In DNA form, the CDR3 reads TGTGCCAGCAAACCGGGGCCGTCTGAGCAGTACTTC. This encodes CASKPGPSEQYF.

This chain uses TRBV30 with TRBJ2-1; 12 positions agree with TRBD2. The germline V gene encodes CDR1 GTSNPN and CDR2 SVGIG (reference sequence). The junction had 0 bases not matched to a gene; V was cut back by 2 bases and J by 7 bases. This CDR3 has 13 amino acids. The CDR3 is CAWSTSGGNEQFF. CDR3 DNA: TGTGCCTGGAGTACTAGCGGGGGGAATGAGCAGTTCTTC.

The rearrangement joins TRBV4-3 to TRBJ2-7; D possibly corresponds to TRBD2 (6 bases). The CDR3 runs to 13 residues. The V gene's germline CDR1 is LGHNA and CDR2 YSLEER. V lost 5 bases, J lost 5 bases, and 13 bases lay in between. The CDR3 region has the DNA TGCGCCAGCAGCTGGGACTTCGGCCACGAGCAGTACTTC. Translation gives CASSWDFGHEQYF.

The J gene is TRBJ1-2, the V gene TRBV15; TRBD1 agrees at 10 bases. Trimming cost V 0 bases and J 3 bases; bases outside gene matches: 10. The CDR3 has 18 residues. CDR1 LNHNV and CDR2 YYDKDF come from the germline V gene (reference sequence). The DNA of the CDR3 is TGTGCCACCAGCAGAGACCATGCGCGCGGGACAGGGGACTATGGCTACACCTTC. It specifies CATSRDHARGTGDYGYTF.

The rearrangement links TRBV14 to TRBJ2-1; no clear D. This CDR3 region has 11 residues. The V end lost 5 bases, the J end lost 10 bases, and 9 bases lay between the germline ends. Germline CDR1 reads SGHDN; CDR2 reads FVKESK. CDR3 DNA: TGTGCCAGCAGCTATTCGGAGGAGCAGTTCTTC. Translating gives CASSYSEEQFF.

The chain recombines TRBV29-1 with TRBJ1-2; a weak D match, TRBD1 (6 bases). V was clipped by 3 bases and J by 4 bases, with 6 bases between them. The germline V gene encodes CDR1 SQVTM and CDR2 ANQGSEA. The CDR3 loop spans 11 amino acids. CDR3 residues: CSVETGYGYTF. The CDR3 region has the DNA TGCAGCGTTGAGACAGGCTATGGCTACACCTTC.

This chain joins TRBV5-4 and TRBJ2-5, with 8 bases lining up with TRBD2. Germline CDR1 is SGHNT and CDR2 is YYREEE (reference sequence). Trimming at V came to 4 bases and at J to 5 bases, leaving 7 bases not matched to a gene. CDR3 length: 14 amino acids. The CDR3, as DNA: TGTGCCAGCAGCGGGGTCGGGACTAGGGAGACCCAGTACTTC. Translated, it gives CASSGVGTRETQYF.

The chain carries TRBV2 and TRBJ2-2; D may be TRBD1 (5 bases). Germline CDR1 SNHLY, CDR2 FYNNEI. This CDR3 is built from 15 residues. The germline V and J ends were trimmed by 5 bases and 0 bases, with 10 bases remaining between them. The CDR3 DNA sequence: TGTGCCAGCAGTAAAGGGGCCGCGAACACCGGGGAGCTGTTTTTT. Its protein product is CASSKGAANTGELFF.

V and J are TRBV12-3 or TRBV12-4 and TRBJ2-3; TRBD2 might be the D (5 bases). Trimming cost V 5 bases and J 1 base, with 10 bases left between them. The CDR3 totals 14 residues. The CDR3 is CASSLSGGTDTQYF. In nucleotides, the CDR3 is TGTGCCAGCAGTCTGTCCGGGGGCACAGATACGCAGTATTTT.

The rearrangement joins TRBV24-1 to TRBJ1-6; D ambiguous. In germline, CDR1 is KGHDR, CDR2 SFDVKD. The CDR3 sequence is 16 residues long. V was cut by 8 bases and J by 0 bases, with 13 bases left in between. The CDR3 region has the DNA TGTGCCACCACAAGAGAATCGGGCTCCTATAATTCACCCCTCCACTTT. Translation: CATTRESGSYNSPLHF.

This clonotype was picked up one time. The rearrangement joins TRBV20-1 to TRBJ2-1; 9 bases agree with TRBD2. V lost 6 bases to trimming and J lost 0 bases; unmatched junction nucleotides: 9. This CDR3 region has 16 residues. Germline CDR1 and CDR2: DFQATT and SNEGSKA (reference sequence). CDR3 sequence reads: CSATPTSGSSYNEQFF. The CDR3 DNA is TGCAGTGCCACCCCGACTAGCGGTAGCTCCTACAATGAGCAGTTCTTC.

V gene TRBV20-1 combines with J gene TRBJ1-5, with no clear D. Looked up from germline, CDR1 is DFQATT and CDR2 is SNEGSKA (reference sequence). Trimming stripped 0 bases from V and 3 bases from J, with 9 bases between. The CDR3 contains 14 residues. The CDR3 DNA reads TGCAGTGCTAGAGAGGCGCAGTACAATCAGCCCCAGCATTTT. This sequence encodes CSAREAQYNQPQHF.

CDR3 protein: CASTNRVVQYF. The DNA for the CDR3 is TGTGCCAGTACGAACAGGGTTGTGCAGTACTTC. This sequence joins TRBV3-1 and TRBJ2-7; D might be TRBD1 (6 bases). Trimming stripped 9 bases from V and 9 bases from J, with 15 bases between. In germline, CDR1 is LGHDT, CDR2 YNNKEL (reference sequence). This CDR3 region has 11 residues.

This clonotype has just one count. The chain has TRBV14 and TRBJ2-1; D unresolved. CDR3 length equals 17 residues. Trimming shortened V by 1 base and J by 1 base, and 14 bases separated the two germline ends. Germline V gene lookup returns CDR1 SGHDN and CDR2 FVKESK. The CDR3 nucleotides read TGTGCCAGCAGCCAAGCGACCTTTAGAGGATCCTACAATGAGCAGTTCTTC. Encoded protein: CASSQATFRGSYNEQFF.

This chain joins TRBV12-3 or TRBV12-4 and TRBJ2-1; tentative D call: TRBD2 (6 bases). V lost 7 bases and J 9 bases, leaving 16 bases between the germline ends. This CDR3 spans 13 amino acids. This CDR3 is CASIRRGLGEQFF. DNA for the CDR3: TGTGCCAGCATCAGACGGGGACTTGGTGAGCAGTTCTTC.

The chain has TRBV28 and TRBJ2-1; D unresolved. Per germline, CDR1 MDHEN and CDR2 SYDVKM. Trimming shortened V by 4 bases and J by 7 bases, and 20 bases separated the two germline ends. CDR3 length: 16 residues. The CDR3 region has the DNA TGTGCCAGCAGTTCTACATCAATATCGGGTCGGAATGAGCAGTTCTTC. Translating gives CASSSTSISGRNEQFF.

The chain links TRBV4-2 to TRBJ1-1; D is unresolved. Germline CDR1 is LGHNA and CDR2 is YNFKEQ. The CDR3 length is 13 residues. V lost 6 bases to trimming and J lost 1 base, with 9 bases between them. CDR3 DNA: TGTGCCAGCAGGGGTCAACGGAACACTGAAGCTTTCTTT. Its translation: CASRGQRNTEAFF.

The chain uses TRBV3-1 and TRBJ2-7; 7 bases map to TRBD1. CDR3 length: 11 residues. CDR1 is LGHDT and CDR2 is YNNKEL in the germline V gene (reference sequence). V shed 4 bases and J 12 bases; nucleotides not matched to a gene: 6. This chain's CDR3 is CASSPGQDTYF. CDR3 nucleotides: TGTGCCAGCAGCCCTGGACAGGATACGTACTTC.